The 8 T cell receptor beta chains below all came from one sample that was sequenced in a study of blood T cells in healthy people across ages. Alongside a J-beta primer mix, a sample-barcoded 5' primer served in a second PCR lasting about 7 to 12 cycles. TCRdb re-called the 5' RACE reads through MiXCR, storing one row per CDR3 protein. The data hold over 1,500,000 distinct CDR3 sequences, with approximately 39% observed a single time. Sequencing was performed on blood. The receptors originated from a human donor in good health.

The CDR3 spells CAIRDSRRYTF. DNA of the CDR3: TGTGCCATCAGGGACAGTAGGCGCTACACCTTC. The chain is built from TRBV10-3 and TRBJ1-2; D might be TRBD1 (6 bases). CDR1 and CDR2 (germline): ENHRY, SYGVKD. V shed 6 bases and J shed 9 bases, with 11 bases lying between them. The CDR3 totals 11 residues.

The chain carries TRBV7-6 and TRBJ2-3; D possibly corresponds to TRBD1 (6 bases). V lost 0 bases to trimming and J lost 5 bases, with 15 bases between them. CDR1 is SGHVS and CDR2 is FNYEAQ in the germline V gene. The CDR3 loop spans 16 amino acids. CDR3: CASSLALGQLVDTQYF. DNA for the CDR3: TGTGCCAGCAGCTTAGCACTAGGACAGTTAGTAGATACGCAGTATTTT.

This clonotype turned up a few times. The chain has TRBV10-3 and TRBJ2-3; 9 positions agree with TRBD2. The J segment lost 0 bases and the V segment lost 3 bases, leaving 10 bases of the junction unmatched. The length of the CDR3 is 18 residues. Germline lookup yields CDR1 ENHRY and CDR2 SYGVKD. The CDR3 sequence: CAISDLAGRNHSTDTQYF. The CDR3 region has the DNA TGTGCCATCAGTGATCTAGCGGGGCGGAATCATAGCACAGATACGCAGTATTTT.

As regards this clonotype: At one end the junction does not follow the germline gene, possibly because of a read error. The chain couples TRBV12-3 or TRBV12-4 to TRBJ1-5; D is unresolved. The CDR3 extends over 13 amino acids. CDR3 loop: CASRLVEDQPQHF. CDR3 nucleotides: TGTGCCAGCAGGTTAGTAGAGGATCAGCCCCAGCATTTT.

In the case of this clonotype: A much larger clone lies one base from this, so it may be a read error. The rearrangement uses TRBV6-5 and TRBJ2-1, with 7 positions matching TRBD2. V lost 2 bases, J lost 8 bases, and 15 bases stayed unmatched. This CDR3 spans 17 amino acids. The germline CDR1 and CDR2 sequences are MNHEY and SVGAGI. For the CDR3, the DNA is TGTGCCAGCAGTTACGCCGGAAGCGGGGTCGTCCACGATGAGCAGTTCTTC. Translated, it gives CASSYAGSGVVHDEQFF.

This clonotype was observed a single time. The rearrangement joins TRBV25-1 to TRBJ1-2; D is uncertain. Germline V gene lookup returns CDR1 MGHDK and CDR2 SYGVNS. V was cut by 1 base and J by 5 bases, with 11 bases left in between. The CDR3 length is 14 residues. The CDR3 sequence is CASSESYVGYGYTF. For the CDR3, the DNA is TGTGCCAGCAGTGAATCCTACGTGGGGTATGGCTACACCTTC.

The J gene is TRBJ1-5, the V gene TRBV2, with 8 positions matching TRBD1. Germline values: CDR1 SNHLY, CDR2 FYNNEI. The ends lost 4 bases at V and 7 bases at J; junction bases unmatched: 9. CDR3 length: 15 amino acids. DNA of the CDR3: TGTGCCAGCAGTGCCACAGGGGGGATAGGACAGCCCCAGCATTTT. It translates to CASSATGGIGQPQHF.

This clonotype came up once. Just one base apart from a much larger clone, this may be a read error. This chain uses TRBV5-5 with TRBJ1-5; possible D gene TRBD1, 6 bases. The CDR3 extends over 14 amino acids. Per the germline V gene, CDR1 is SGHKS and CDR2 is YYEKEE (reference sequence). V was shortened by 0 bases and J by 5 bases, with 9 bases between the two germline ends. CDR3 in amino acids: CASSLGQEDQPQHF. In nucleotides, the CDR3 is TGTGCCAGCAGCTTGGGACAGGAAGATCAGCCCCAGCATTTT. Complete variable domain (other parts from reference TRBV5-5 and TRBJ1-5): DAGVTQSPTHLIKTRGQQVTLRCSPISGHKSVSWYQQVLGQGPQFIFQYYEKEERGRGNFPDRFSARQFPNYSSELNVNALLLGDSALYLCASSLGQEDQPQHFGDGTRLSIL.